The T cell receptor beta chain described here comes from a study of blood T cell repertoires in COVID-19. Overall study: Researchers got acute and convalescent COVID-19 samples from the United States, Italy and Spain. The cDNA or gDNA used as material had been derived from T cells, B-cell-depleted T cells, or PBMCs.

Per the original methods: Using reference gene primer amplification, nucleated cell counts were estimated. The assay was immunoSEQ multiplex PCR, and TCRdb's table has in-frame clones only and misses some. V, J and clone size reflect that table, while D and trimming were determined from the DNA. The table has approximately 230,000 clones, 80% to 90% seen once. Germline V gives CDR1 SGHRS, CDR2 YFSETQ. The CDR3 totals 13 residues. V gave up 1 base and J gave up 6 bases, with 7 bases separating them. Sequencing was performed on peripheral blood. This sequence originates from a man aged 25 to 40 who had recovered from COVID-19. The chain is built from TRBV5-1 and TRBJ2-2, with D perhaps TRBD1 (6 bases). The CDR3 region has the DNA TGCGCCAGCAGCTTGCCAGGGGCCGGGGAGCTGTTTTTT. Its protein product is CASSLPGAGELFF.